This TCR beta chain was profiled in a study of STAT3 mutations in large granular lymphocyte leukemia. Points from the study as a whole: Clonal expansion was inferred from samples taken at other timepoints. Suggested: STAT3 mutation was not the ancestral event for these clonal expansions. In T-cell large granular lymphocyte leukemia, about half of patients showed multiple immunodominant subclonotypes.

Concerning this clone itself: The target antigen is unknown.

The CDR3 covers 15 residues. Per germline, CDR1 SQVTM and CDR2 ANQGSEA. V was pared by 7 bases and J by 0 bases, with 19 bases between. Tens of thousands of productive templates were obtained per sample on average. The repertoire was sequenced with immunoSEQ multiplex PCR; TCRdb's copy has only in-frame clones and lacks some. The data hold some 17,000 clones, with 84% observed a single time. This chain connects TRBV29-1 to TRBJ2-7; tentative D call: TRBD1 (5 bases). The specimen was peripheral blood mononuclear cells. The receptor was isolated from a man aged 50-59 years with T-cell large granular lymphocyte leukemia. Some clones in this sample may be carry-over from other donors' samples. CDR3 bases: TGCAGCGCCGCTAGGGGTGCAGGTACCTCCTACGAGCAGTACTTC. The encoded protein is CSAARGAGTSYEQYF.